This is a list of T cell receptor beta chains from one sample in a study of post-analysis software for immune sequencing data. TCRdb processed the PCR reads anew with MiXCR; each CDR3 protein has one entry. The sample consists of about 820,000 distinct CDR3 sequences, approximately 50% of them appearing once. The sequencing input was blood. These receptors were obtained from a girl under 18 with multiple sclerosis. CDR3s include the opening cysteine and the closing phenylalanine or tryptophan. Fields, in order: D gene, J gene, V gene, clone size, CDR3 DNA, CDR3 protein. D genes are given only for firm matches. Expanded clones are given a class, and other clones once, few, many or no size at all.

. | TRBJ2-1 | TRBV5-1 | . | TGCGCCAGCAGCTTGAGTTGGACAGCGTCGATCAGTGGGCAGTTCTTC | CASSLSWTASISGQFF
. | TRBJ2-3 | TRBV5-1 | . | TGCGCCAGCAGCTTACTAGTTGCAGATACGCAGTATTTT | CASSLLVADTQYF
. | TRBJ2-5 | TRBV6-5 | . | TGTGCCAGCAGTGGGGAACAGGGCAAGGAGACCCAGTACTTC | CASSGEQGKETQYF
. | TRBJ1-2 | TRBV7-2 | . | TGTGCCAGCAGCTTAGATTACTATGGCTACACCTTC | CASSLDYYGYTF
. | TRBJ2-5 | TRBV7-6 | . | TGTGCCAGCAGGTTGGCTGGGAGCGAGACCCAGTACTTC | CASRLAGSETQYF
. | TRBJ2-2 | TRBV4-2 | once | TGTGCCAGCAGCCATAGGCTAGCGACCGGGGAGCTGTTTTTT | CASSHRLATGELFF
TRBD1 | TRBJ1-2 | TRBV6-5 | . | TGTGCCAGCAGTCCCCCGGACAGGGGAGGTGGCTACACCTTC | CASSPPDRGGGYTF
. | TRBJ2-5 | TRBV5-1 | . | TGCGCCAGCAGCTTGGATTCAAAACTCCCAGAGACCCAGTACTTC | CASSLDSKLPETQYF
. | TRBJ1-2 | TRBV6-4 | . | TGTGCCAACAGTGACGGGCAGGGGTTCGGCTATGGCTACACCTTC | CANSDGQGFGYGYTF
TRBD2 | TRBJ2-7 | TRBV29-1 | . | TGCAGCGTTGAAGCCAGCGGGGGCACACCCTCCTACGAGCAGTACTTC | CSVEASGGTPSYEQYF
TRBD2 | TRBJ2-7 | TRBV20-1 | . | TGCAGTGCTAGAGAAACCCGCGGGGGGGGCTACGAGCAGTACTTC | CSARETRGGGYEQYF
. | TRBJ1-1 | TRBV20-1 | . | TGCAGTGCTACTGGGCGGAACACTGAAGCTTTCTTT | CSATGRNTEAFF
. | TRBJ2-5 | TRBV29-1 | few | TGCAGCGTTGAAGATCTACGAGGGGCGGAGACCCAGTACTTC | CSVEDLRGAETQYF
TRBD2 | TRBJ2-3 | TRBV20-1 | . | TGCAGTGTCAAACTAGCGGGGGGCACAGATGCGCAGTATTTT | CSVKLAGGTDAQYF
. | TRBJ2-4 | TRBV6-4 | . | TGTGCCAGCAGTGAGGTCGAGAAAGGAGAGCAGTACTTC | CASSEVEKGEQYF
TRBD1 | TRBJ1-1 | TRBV20-1 | . | TGCAGTGCTCATCCGGGACAGGGTCGAATTACTGAAGCTTTCTTT | CSAHPGQGRITEAFF
. | TRBJ2-4 | TRBV29-1 | . | TGCAGCGGGCGGTCAGGGCCCCTCGAGGAGCAGTACTTC | CSGRSGPLEEQYF
. | TRBJ2-3 | TRBV9 | . | TGTGCCAGCAGCGTAGCCAGGGCAAGGACAGATACGCAGTATTTT | CASSVARARTDTQYF
TRBD1 | TRBJ2-3 | TRBV27 | few | TGTGCCAGCAGCAATATTGGGACAGGGAAAACAGATACGCAGTATTTT | CASSNIGTGKTDTQYF
. | TRBJ2-1 | TRBV7-9 | . | TGTGCCAGCAGCTTAGAAGTCATCACAGGATACAATGAGCAGTTCTTC | CASSLEVITGYNEQFF
. | TRBJ2-1 | TRBV27 | once | TGTGCCAGCAGTTGGGGCGGCGAGCAGTTCTTC | CASSWGGEQFF
TRBD1 | TRBJ2-5 | TRBV6-6 | few | TGTGCCAGCAGTTACGCGAGGGGGCGGGAGACCCAGTACTTC | CASSYARGRETQYF
. | TRBJ2-5 | TRBV6-1 | . | TGTGCCAGCAGTGGGACAGCTAGAGAGACCCAGTACTTC | CASSGTARETQYF
. | TRBJ2-5 | TRBV10-3 | . | TGTGCCACCAGGGCCGGTCAGGGGACCCAGTACTTC | CATRAGQGTQYF
TRBD2 | TRBJ2-1 | TRBV20-1 | . | TGCAGTGCCCCATCCCCTAGCGGGGGCTCCTACAATGAGCAGTTCTTC | CSAPSPSGGSYNEQFF
. | TRBJ2-3 | TRBV25-1 | . | TGTGCCAGCAGTGAATACAGCCCCTTAGATACGCAGTATTTT | CASSEYSPLDTQYF
. | TRBJ2-7 | TRBV6-5 | . | TGTGCCAGCAGTTACAGATACTCCTACGAGCAGTACTTC | CASSYRYSYEQYF
. | TRBJ1-2 | TRBV7-9 | . | TGTGCCAGCAGCTTAGAGGGCAAGCACTATGGCTACACCTTC | CASSLEGKHYGYTF
. | TRBJ2-5 | TRBV29-1 | few | TGCAGCGCTCGGGGACCGTCGGGGGAGCAGTACTTC | CSARGPSGEQYF
. | TRBJ1-2 | TRBV29-1 | few | TGCAGCGTTGGGGGATGGGCGTCTTATGGCTACACCTTC | CSVGGWASYGYTF
. | TRBJ2-7 | TRBV20-1 | few | TGCAGTGCTAGAGTACCGGGTCCGGGTGAGCAGTACTTC | CSARVPGPGEQYF
TRBD1 | TRBJ1-2 | TRBV6-6 | few | TGTGCCAGCAGCCCGGAGGCAGGGGGTCTCTATGGCTACACCTTC | CASSPEAGGLYGYTF
TRBD1 | TRBJ2-1 | TRBV5-1 | . | TGCGCCAGCAGTACGGGACAGGGTATGCATGAGCAGTTCTTC | CASSTGQGMHEQFF
. | TRBJ2-5 | TRBV6-5 | . | TGTGCCAGCAGGCCGTTGGTTCAAGAGACCCAGTACTTC | CASRPLVQETQYF
. | TRBJ2-1 | TRBV3-1 | . | TGTGCCAGCAGCACAACCCATGAGCAGTTCTTC | CASSTTHEQFF
TRBD2 | TRBJ2-1 | TRBV20-1 | . | TGCAGTGCTAGAGGCCCGGGAGGGCCGACGGATGAGCAGTTCTTC | CSARGPGGPTDEQFF
. | TRBJ1-2 | TRBV29-1 | few | TGCAGCGTTGAACGCCAGGGGTGGGATGGCTACACCTTC | CSVERQGWDGYTF
. | TRBJ2-5 | TRBV15 | . | TGTGCCACCAGCAGCGGGGATGAGACCCAGTACTTC | CATSSGDETQYF
. | TRBJ1-1 | TRBV5-8 | few | TGTGCCAGCAGCTTGAACGGGTCGCCGGGGACTGAAGCTTTCTTT | CASSLNGSPGTEAFF
. | TRBJ1-1 | TRBV18 | . | TGTGCCAGCTCACCCCGTGGGGGTATGAACACTGAAGCTTTCTTT | CASSPRGGMNTEAFF
. | TRBJ2-4 | TRBV12-3/TRBV12-4 | . | TGTGCCAGCAGTCAACACAGGACCAACAAAAACATTCAGTACTTC | CASSQHRTNKNIQYF
. | TRBJ2-3 | TRBV7-2 | . | TGTGCCAGCAGCTTCAAAGATGGGGGGCGGGAGTCGTATTTT | CASSFKDGGRESYF
. | TRBJ2-1 | TRBV2 | . | TGTGCCTCGGACTCTCACCTTGAGCAGTTCTTC | CASDSHLEQFF
TRBD2 | TRBJ2-1 | TRBV9 | . | TGTGCCAGCAGCGTAGCCAGCGGGAAGGTTTATGAGCAGTTCTTC | CASSVASGKVYEQFF
. | TRBJ2-3 | TRBV30 | . | TGTGCCTGGCGGTCGCAAGATACGCAGTATTTT | CAWRSQDTQYF
. | TRBJ2-7 | TRBV12-3/TRBV12-4 | few | TGTGCCAGCAGTTTAAGTGTCGGGGCCTACGAGCAGTATTTC | CASSLSVGAYEQYF
. | TRBJ1-1 | TRBV29-1 | . | TGCAGCGTTGTTCAGGCCACTGAAGCTTTCTTT | CSVVQATEAFF
. | TRBJ2-5 | TRBV6-1 | . | TGTGCCAGCAGTGACGGTTGGGGGAGCGGGCAGTACTTC | CASSDGWGSGQYF
. | TRBJ2-6 | TRBV7-8 | few | TGTGCCAGCAGCTTAGGAAGGGCCTACGACTCTGGGGCCAACGTCCTGACTTTC | CASSLGRAYDSGANVLTF
TRBD1 | TRBJ2-4 | TRBV14 | few | TGTGCCAGCAGCCGCTCACAGGGGATCCAAAACATTCAGTACTTC | CASSRSQGIQNIQYF
. | TRBJ1-1 | TRBV19 | . | TGTGCCAGTAGTATAAACGGAAACACTGAAGCTTTCTTT | CASSINGNTEAFF
. | TRBJ2-1 | TRBV12-3/TRBV12-4 | few | TGTGCCAGCTCAACGCGGAGCAACCCCGGCTCCTACAATGAGCAGTTCTTC | CASSTRSNPGSYNEQFF
TRBD2 | TRBJ2-7 | TRBV12-3/TRBV12-4 | . | TGTGCCAGCAGTCTAGGGACTAGTCACTCCTATGAGCAGTACTTC | CASSLGTSHSYEQYF
. | TRBJ2-3 | TRBV7-3 | . | TGTGCCAGCAGCTTGGCCTTTAGAGGATTAGGAGATACGCAGTATTTT | CASSLAFRGLGDTQYF